This T cell receptor (beta chain) was captured by sequencing in a study of CD8 T cells in ankylosing spondylitis. The study's findings and limits: Typical of ankylosing spondylitis blood, it appeared, was a TCR beta motif of under 10 highly homologous variants. According to the report, clones linked to the disease were significantly enriched in matched synovial fluid samples taken from ankylosing spondylitis patients. A number of the motif variants had already been described in reactive arthritis synovial fluid and blood. Clones linked to the disease showed a CD8+ phenotype. They occurred at relatively low frequencies in peripheral blood.

Per germline, CDR1 SQVTM and CDR2 ANQGSEA. Deletions cut 8 bases from V and 10 bases from J, with 21 bases between. The CDR3 runs 13 residues. Quantitative 5'-RACE with molecular barcodes produced the TCR beta libraries. Via MiXCR, TCRdb re-called the 5' RACE reads, giving one row per CDR3 protein. Found here are 670,000 or so distinct CDR3 sequences, around 20% of them singletons; the top ten hold approximately 18%. There are a few counts of this clonotype. Its antigen is undetermined. Sequencing was done on a sample of blood, either unsorted or a sorted T cell fraction (not recorded which). The TCR comes from a male donor with ankylosing spondylitis. The V gene is TRBV29-1, the J gene TRBJ2-1; D possibly matches TRBD1 or TRBD2 (6 bases each). CDR3 coding DNA: TGCAGCCCGTCGGTAGGGGGGCGAGAGGAGCAGTTCTTC. It translates to CSPSVGGREEQFF.